One and the same sample provided the 27 T cell receptor beta chains below, sequenced in a study of post-analysis software for immune sequencing data. These receptors' targets are unknown. Included in the TCR beta cDNA libraries were unique molecular identifiers. TCRdb reprocessed the PCR reads with MiXCR, giving one entry per CDR3 protein. The data show around 710,000 distinct CDR3 sequences, 46% seen once. Study-level results: Roughly 5 TRBV segments (TRBV5-6, TRBV5-1 and TRBV20-1 among them) occurred more frequently in patients than in controls.

Material for sequencing was blood. The receptors originated from a girl between 10 and 17 years old with multiple sclerosis.

The chain joins TRBV7-9 to TRBJ2-1; TRBD2 agrees at 11 bases. The germline V gene has CDR1 SEHNR and CDR2 FQNEAQ (reference sequence). V lost 1 base and J lost 4; bases outside the gene matches: 9. CDR3 length: 18 amino acids. In nucleotides, the CDR3 is TGTGCCAGCAGCTTAGGGCTAGCGGGAGGACGACCATACAATGAGCAGTTCTTC. This sequence encodes CASSLGLAGGRPYNEQFF.

This clonotype was seen a single time. The chain uses TRBV12-3 or TRBV12-4 and TRBJ2-7; TRBD1 might be the D (6 bases). V lost 2 bases and J 0 bases, leaving 11 bases between the germline ends. The CDR3 consists of 15 residues. The CDR3 sequence: CASSLHRAPSYEQYF. CDR3 DNA: TGTGCCAGCAGTTTACACAGGGCGCCCTCCTACGAGCAGTACTTC.

The chain couples TRBV7-9 to TRBJ2-1; no clear D. Trimming shortened V by 5 bases and J by 0 bases, and 14 bases separated the two germline ends. The CDR3 consists of 16 residues. The V gene's germline CDR1 is SEHNR and CDR2 FQNEAQ (reference sequence). As DNA, the CDR3 is TGTGCCAGCAGCACAGCGTCCCCTAGCTCCTACAATGAGCAGTTCTTC. This translates into CASSTASPSSYNEQFF. Supplemented by reference TRBV7-9 and TRBJ2-1, the full variable domain reads DTGVSQNPRHKITKRGQNVTFRCDPISEHNRLYWYRQTLGQGPEFLTYFQNEAQLEKSRLLSDRFSAERPKGSFSTLEIQRTEQGDSAMYLCASSTASPSSYNEQFFGPGTRLTVL.

The chain uses TRBV27 and TRBJ1-1, with 7 bases fitting TRBD1. V gave up 5 bases and J gave up 4 bases; unmatched junction bases: 10. CDR3 length: 15 amino acids. Germline V gene sequence: CDR1 MNHEY, CDR2 SMNVEV (reference sequence). CDR3: CASSRPQGEVTEAFF. The DNA of the CDR3 is TGTGCCAGCAGTCGCCCCCAGGGGGAGGTCACTGAAGCTTTCTTT.

Only a few counts were recorded for this clonotype. This chain connects TRBV5-1 to TRBJ1-1; tentatively, D is TRBD1 (6 bases). The CDR3 has 16 residues. CDR1 is SGHRS, CDR2 YFSETQ, per germline. V gave up 7 bases and J gave up 3 bases, with 22 bases separating them. As DNA, the CDR3 is TGCGCCAGCCGCTACGGGGCGGGCACAGGGCACACTGAAGCTTTCTTT. This gives the protein CASRYGAGTGHTEAFF.

The CDR3 sequence: CASSIPMAGYPGTQYF. The DNA of the CDR3 is TGTGCCAGCAGCATCCCGATGGCGGGTTACCCAGGGACCCAGTACTTC. The chain carries TRBV5-6 and TRBJ2-5; TRBD2 might be the D (5 bases). CDR1 is SGHDT, CDR2 YYEEEE, per germline. There are 16 residues in the CDR3. The V gene lost 4 bases and the J gene lost 7 bases, with 23 bases spanning the gap.

The V call is TRBV15, the J call TRBJ2-1; 8 bases fit TRBD2. Germline CDR1 and CDR2: LNHNV and YYDKDF (reference sequence). The trim removed 5 bases at V and 6 bases at J, leaving 3 bases unmatched. The CDR3 runs to 13 residues. The CDR3 sequence is CATSPGTSNEQFF. CDR3 bases: TGTGCCACCAGCCCCGGGACTAGCAATGAGCAGTTCTTC.

This clonotype was found a few times. DNA of the CDR3: TGTGCCAGCAGCCGACTCGGGACTAGCGGCTCCTCGTACAATGAGCAGTTCTTC. It codes for CASSRLGTSGSSYNEQFF. The V and J genes are TRBV7-2 and TRBJ2-1, with 11 bases aligning to TRBD2. Looked up from germline, CDR1 is SGHTA and CDR2 is FQGNSA. The CDR3 runs to 18 residues. Germline trimming cut 5 bases from V and 4 bases from J; bases unmatched to any gene: 13.

The V gene is TRBV28, the J gene TRBJ2-7, with D hard to call. This CDR3 is built from 14 residues. V was shortened by 8 bases and J by 2 bases, with 16 bases between the two germline ends. The germline V gene encodes CDR1 MDHEN and CDR2 SYDVKM. The CDR3 nucleotides read TGTGCCAGCGGACCGGTCGATGCTACCTACGAGCAGTACTTC. Encoded protein: CASGPVDATYEQYF.

Written as DNA, the CDR3 is TGTGCCAGCAGTTTGGGAGAGCGAAGTACTGAAGCTTTCTTT. Its protein product is CASSLGERSTEAFF. The V gene is TRBV12-3 or TRBV12-4, the J gene TRBJ1-1, with no clear D. CDR3 length equals 14 residues. Trimming cost V 3 bases and J 5 bases, with 13 bases left between them.

V is TRBV29-1 and J is TRBJ2-7; 10 nucleotides line up with TRBD2. V shed 5 bases and J 4 bases; nucleotides not matched to a gene: 5. CDR1 is SQVTM, CDR2 ANQGSEA, per germline. This CDR3 has 13 amino acids. This chain's CDR3 is CSVPGLAMYEQYF. DNA of the CDR3: TGCAGCGTTCCGGGACTAGCGATGTACGAGCAGTACTTC.

The sample holds a few counts of this clonotype. V is TRBV4-2 and J is TRBJ2-6; D is undetermined. This CDR3 has 16 amino acids. The germline V gene has CDR1 LGHNA and CDR2 YNFKEQ. Trimming removed 2 bases from V and 2 bases from J, with 10 bases in between. The CDR3, as DNA: TGTGCCAGCAGCCAATTGGACCGGCCTGGGGCCAACGTCCTGACTTTC. Its translation is CASSQLDRPGANVLTF.

This clonotype occurred a few times. This rearrangement joins TRBV5-6 to TRBJ2-1, with TRBD2 matching 7 bases. This CDR3 has 17 amino acids. V shed 4 bases and J 8 bases; nucleotides not matched to a gene: 18. From germline, CDR1 is SGHDT and CDR2 YYEEEE. The CDR3, as DNA: TGTGCCAGCAGCCTGGGGTCTGGGGACTATTATCTCCATGAGCAGTTCTTC. Its translation: CASSLGSGDYYLHEQFF. The full variable domain, its missing parts supplied by reference TRBV5-6 and TRBJ2-1, is DAGVTQSPTHLIKTRGQQVTLRCSPKSGHDTVSWYQQALGQGPQFIFQYYEEEERQRGNFPDRFSGHQFPNYSSELNVNALLLGDSALYLCASSLGSGDYYLHEQFFGPGTRLTVL.

V and J are TRBV3-1 and TRBJ2-4; D gene unclear. This CDR3 has 13 residues. The V and J ends lost 0 bases and 7 bases respectively, with 7 bases between them. Germline V gene lookup returns CDR1 LGHDT and CDR2 YNNKEL (reference sequence). The CDR3 region has the DNA TGTGCCAGCAGCCAAGATCACGGGAACATTCAGTACTTC. As protein: CASSQDHGNIQYF.

This clonotype was seen a few times. The gene calls are TRBV29-1 and TRBJ2-3; D is unclear. Germline values: CDR1 SQVTM, CDR2 ANQGSEA. V was shortened by 7 bases and J by 4 bases, with 6 bases between the two germline ends. The CDR3 runs 10 residues. The CDR3 loop reads CSAAADTQYF. The CDR3 region has the DNA TGCAGCGCAGCTGCAGATACGCAGTATTTT.

V usage is TRBV7-9 and J usage is TRBJ1-2; TRBD1 matches 7 bases. Per the germline V gene, CDR1 is SEHNR and CDR2 is FQNEAQ (reference sequence). The V segment lost 5 bases and the J segment 0 bases; nucleotides outside the gene matches: 6. This CDR3 has 15 residues. The CDR3 region has the DNA TGTGCCAGCAGCGGGGGACAGCGTGCTAACTATGGCTACACCTTC. It codes for CASSGGQRANYGYTF.

The V and J genes are TRBV25-1 and TRBJ2-1; 9 nucleotides agree with TRBD2. The CDR3 extends over 18 amino acids. V lost 0 bases and J lost 6; bases outside the gene matches: 12. CDR1 and CDR2 (germline): MGHDK, SYGVNS. CDR3 region: CASSEYPASGAQINEQFF. CDR3 nucleotides: TGTGCCAGCAGTGAATATCCGGCTAGCGGGGCCCAGATCAATGAGCAGTTCTTC.

The chain carries TRBV15 and TRBJ2-4; D is unclear. Germline V gene sequence: CDR1 LNHNV, CDR2 YYDKDF (reference sequence). Trimming took off 0 bases at V and 3 bases at J, with 12 bases between the two ends. The CDR3 length is 16 residues. The CDR3 DNA is TGTGCCACCAGCAGAGATCAGTCTCCAGGCAAAAACATTCAGTACTTC. This translates into CATSRDQSPGKNIQYF.

The CDR3: CSALGGEAFF. CDR3 bases: TGCAGTGCCTTGGGTGGCGAAGCTTTCTTT. V gene TRBV20-1 combines with J gene TRBJ1-1; D gene unclear. Germline CDR1 and CDR2: DFQATT and SNEGSKA (reference sequence). Between the trimmed V and J ends, which lost 6 bases and 8 bases, there was a span of 10 bases. CDR3 length: 10 residues.

J is TRBJ2-7 and V is TRBV12-3 or TRBV12-4; 8 positions match TRBD1. The CDR3 length is 18 residues. The V gene end was trimmed by 3 bases and the J gene end by 6 bases; junction bases not matched to a gene: 19. In DNA form, the CDR3 reads TGTGCCAGCAGTTTCTCCCACTCCGGACAGGGTGAGGTTGCCGAGCAGTACTTC. Residues: CASSFSHSGQGEVAEQYF.

The chain links TRBV12-3 or TRBV12-4 to TRBJ2-5; 10 bases align to TRBD1. The DNA matches TRBJ2-7 better at its end, which makes the J call doubtful. CDR3 length equals 15 residues. DNA of the CDR3: TGTGCCAGCAGTTCGTCGGACAGGGGGTTCGTCGAGCAGTACTTC. Residues: CASSSSDRGFVEQYF.

This chain connects TRBV4-2 to TRBJ2-7; weak D call: TRBD1 (5 bases). Per germline, CDR1 LGHNA and CDR2 YNFKEQ. CDR3 length: 16 residues. V was clipped by 1 base and J by 3 bases, with 16 bases between them. Here the CDR3 reads CASSQVADRTDYEQYF. CDR3 in DNA: TGTGCCAGCAGCCAAGTGGCTGACAGAACCGACTACGAGCAGTACTTC.

DNA of the CDR3: TGTGCCAGCAGTTCGCAACAGGGTGTCACTGAAGCTTTCTTT. Translation gives CASSSQQGVTEAFF. The rearrangement uses TRBV6-6 and TRBJ1-1; D is perhaps TRBD1 (6 bases). Trimming cost V 4 bases and J 4 bases, with 13 bases left between them. This CDR3 is 14 amino acids long. CDR1 is MNHNY and CDR2 is SVGAGI in the germline V gene (reference sequence).

V is TRBV9 and J is TRBJ1-2; weak D call: TRBD1 (6 bases). This CDR3 has 16 amino acids. Deletions cut 1 base from V and 0 bases from J, with 13 bases between. The germline gives CDR1 SGDLS, CDR2 YYNGEE. The CDR3: CASSVTPQGTNYGYTF. CDR3 DNA sequence: TGTGCCAGCAGCGTAACCCCACAGGGCACTAACTATGGCTACACCTTC.

With regard to this clonotype: One end of the junction does not line up with germline, which may come from a read error. The rearrangement links TRBV28 to TRBJ2-4, with D possibly TRBD1 on 6 matching bases. The V gene's germline CDR1 is MDHEN and CDR2 SYDVKM. The CDR3 sequence is 14 residues long. The CDR3 bases are TGTGCCAGCAGTTTTGCAGGATACCGGGACATTCGGTACTTC. This encodes CASSFAGYRDIRYF.

V is TRBV12-3 or TRBV12-4 and J is TRBJ2-1; 12 nucleotides agree with TRBD2. The CDR3 has 15 amino acids. Trimming removed 4 bases from V and 3 bases from J; junction bases left unmatched: 1. The CDR3 coding sequence is TGTGCCAGCAGTTCTAGCGGGAGGGGCTACAATGAGCAGTTCTTC. Protein: CASSSSGRGYNEQFF.

There are a few counts of this clonotype. The chain is built from TRBV5-1 and TRBJ2-1, with 12 bases fitting TRBD1. From germline, CDR1 is SGHRS and CDR2 YFSETQ. V was clipped by 9 bases and J by 8 bases; unmatched bases: 12. The CDR3 runs to 15 residues. In nucleotides, the CDR3 is TGCGCCACCTCAGCGGGGACAGGGGGCAGGGATGAGCAGTTCTTC. Its protein product is CATSAGTGGRDEQFF.